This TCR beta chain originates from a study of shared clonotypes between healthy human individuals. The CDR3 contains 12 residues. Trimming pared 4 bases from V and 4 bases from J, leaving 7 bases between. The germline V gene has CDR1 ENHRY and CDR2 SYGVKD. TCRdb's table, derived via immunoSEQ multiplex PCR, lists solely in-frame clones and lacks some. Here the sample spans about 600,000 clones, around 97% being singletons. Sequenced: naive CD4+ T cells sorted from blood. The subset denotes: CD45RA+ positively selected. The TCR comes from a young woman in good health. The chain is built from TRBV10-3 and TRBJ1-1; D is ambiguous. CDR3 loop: CAISGSSTEAFF. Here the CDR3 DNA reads TGTGCCATCAGTGGATCGAGCACTGAAGCTTTCTTT.